The clone carrying this T cell receptor (beta chain) was observed at least ten times. What it recognizes is unknown. Germline V gene sequence: CDR1 MDHEN, CDR2 SYDVKM. V shed 7 bases, J shed 4 bases, and the junction held 11 bases outside the gene matches. The CDR3 is made up of 15 amino acids. A universal primer site was added by template switching, and unique molecular identifiers were carried by the cDNA. MiXCR, applied by TCRdb to the 5' RACE reads, yields one record per CDR3 protein. The data hold approximately 620,000 distinct CDR3 sequences, with over 8.5% observed a single time. This specimen comes from a study of identical twins. Findings and limits, study-wide: Invariant MAIT and iNKT cells are populations that could partly confound zero-insertion analyses.

The sample was also linked to a second study, of yellow fever vaccine responses in identical twins. That source adds: Twins showed a vaccine T cell response that reportedly seemed partly convergent, partly personalized.

The sequencing input was PBMCs. This rearrangement joins TRBV28 to TRBJ2-7, with 9 bases lining up with TRBD2. The sequence was collected from a woman aged 18-29 years in good health. CDR3 sequence: CASNTPGTSSYEQYF. The CDR3 DNA is TGTGCCAGCAACACCCCCGGGACTAGCAGTTACGAGCAGTACTTC.